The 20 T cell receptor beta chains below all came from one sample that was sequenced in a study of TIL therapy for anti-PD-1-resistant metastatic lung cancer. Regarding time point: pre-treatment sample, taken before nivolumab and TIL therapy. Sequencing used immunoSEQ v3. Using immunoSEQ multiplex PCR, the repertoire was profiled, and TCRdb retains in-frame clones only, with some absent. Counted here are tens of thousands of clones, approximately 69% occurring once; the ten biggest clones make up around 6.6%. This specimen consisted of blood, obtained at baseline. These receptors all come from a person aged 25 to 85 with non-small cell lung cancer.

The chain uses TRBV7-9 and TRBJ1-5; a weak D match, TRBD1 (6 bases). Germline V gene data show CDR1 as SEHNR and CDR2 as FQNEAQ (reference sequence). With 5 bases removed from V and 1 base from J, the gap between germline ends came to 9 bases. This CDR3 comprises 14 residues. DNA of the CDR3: TGTGCCAGCAGCCAAGGGGGGAGCAATCAGCCCCAGCATTTT. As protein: CASSQGGSNQPQHF.

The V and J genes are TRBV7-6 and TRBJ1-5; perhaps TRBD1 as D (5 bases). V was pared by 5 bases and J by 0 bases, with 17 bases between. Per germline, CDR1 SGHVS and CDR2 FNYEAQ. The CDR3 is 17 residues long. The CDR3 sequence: CASSLTPGDYSNQPQHF. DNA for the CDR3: TGTGCCAGCAGCCTTACCCCGGGGGATTATAGCAATCAGCCCCAGCATTTT.

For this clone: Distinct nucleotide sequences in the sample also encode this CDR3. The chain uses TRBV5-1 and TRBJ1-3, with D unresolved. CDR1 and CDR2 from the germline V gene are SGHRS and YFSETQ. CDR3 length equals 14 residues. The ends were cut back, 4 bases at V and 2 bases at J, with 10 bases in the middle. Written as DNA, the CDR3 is TGCGCCAGCAGCCTCTCAGGTGCTGGAAACACCATATATTTT. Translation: CASSLSGAGNTIYF. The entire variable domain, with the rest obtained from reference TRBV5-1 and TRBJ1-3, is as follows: KAGVTQTPRYLIKTRGQQVTLSCSPISGHRSVSWYQQTPGQGLQFLFEYFSETQRNKGNFPGRFSGRQFSNSRSEMNVSTLELGDSALYLCASSLSGAGNTIYFGEGSWLTVV.

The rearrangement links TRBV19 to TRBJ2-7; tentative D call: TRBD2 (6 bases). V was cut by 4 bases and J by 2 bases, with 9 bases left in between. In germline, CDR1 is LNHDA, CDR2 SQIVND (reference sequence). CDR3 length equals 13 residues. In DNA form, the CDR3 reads TGTGCCAGTAGTAAGACTAGTCCCTACGAGCAGTACTTC. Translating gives CASSKTSPYEQYF.

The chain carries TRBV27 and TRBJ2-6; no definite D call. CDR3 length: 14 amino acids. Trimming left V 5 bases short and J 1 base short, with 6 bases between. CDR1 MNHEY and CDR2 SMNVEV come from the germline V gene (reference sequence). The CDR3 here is CASSTSSGANVLTF. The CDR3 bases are TGTGCCAGCAGTACAAGTTCTGGGGCCAACGTCCTGACTTTC.

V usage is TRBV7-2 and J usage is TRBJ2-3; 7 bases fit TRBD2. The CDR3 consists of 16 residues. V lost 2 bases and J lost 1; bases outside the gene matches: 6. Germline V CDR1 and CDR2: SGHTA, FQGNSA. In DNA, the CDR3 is TGTGCCAGCAGCTTAAGCGGGGCGTCTCGCACAGATACGCAGTATTTT. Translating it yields CASSLSGASRTDTQYF.

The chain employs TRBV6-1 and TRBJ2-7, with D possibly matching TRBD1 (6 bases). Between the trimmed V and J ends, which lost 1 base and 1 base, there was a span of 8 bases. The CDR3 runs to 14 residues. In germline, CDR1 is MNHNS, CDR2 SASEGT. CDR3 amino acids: CASSEGGLSYEQYF. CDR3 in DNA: TGTGCCAGCAGTGAAGGGGGGCTATCCTACGAGCAGTACTTC.

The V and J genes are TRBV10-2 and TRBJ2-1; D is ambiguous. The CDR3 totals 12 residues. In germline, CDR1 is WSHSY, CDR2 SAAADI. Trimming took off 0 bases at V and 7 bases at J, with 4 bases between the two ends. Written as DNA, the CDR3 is TGCGCCAGCAGTGAGTCCTGGAATGAGCAGTTCTTC. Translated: CASSESWNEQFF.

CDR3 coding DNA: TGCGCCAGCAGCGACTTCATCGGGAACGGCGGGGAGCTGTTTTTT. It encodes CASSDFIGNGGELFF. This sequence joins TRBV5-1 and TRBJ2-2, with D possibly TRBD2 on 5 matching bases. The CDR3 is 15 residues long. V lost 4 bases and J 7 bases, leaving 17 bases between the germline ends. Looked up from germline, CDR1 is SGHRS and CDR2 is YFSETQ.

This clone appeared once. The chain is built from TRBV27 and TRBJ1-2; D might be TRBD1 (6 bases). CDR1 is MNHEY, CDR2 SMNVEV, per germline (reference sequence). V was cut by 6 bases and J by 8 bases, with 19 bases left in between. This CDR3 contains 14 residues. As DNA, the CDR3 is TGTGCCAGCAGGTTGGCCGGGGGCCTGAAGGGCTACACCTTC. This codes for CASRLAGGLKGYTF.

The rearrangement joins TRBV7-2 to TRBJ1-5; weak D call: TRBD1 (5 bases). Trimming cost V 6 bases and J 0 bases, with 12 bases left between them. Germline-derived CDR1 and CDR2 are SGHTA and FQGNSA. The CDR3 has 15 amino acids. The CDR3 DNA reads TGTGCCAGCAGAAGACAGCACTATAGCAATCAGCCCCAGCATTTT. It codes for CASRRQHYSNQPQHF.

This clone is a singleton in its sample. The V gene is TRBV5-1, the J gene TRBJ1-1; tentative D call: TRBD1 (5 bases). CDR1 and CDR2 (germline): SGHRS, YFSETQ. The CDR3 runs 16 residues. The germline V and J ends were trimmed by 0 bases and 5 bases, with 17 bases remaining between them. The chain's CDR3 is CASSLGVGIRATEAFF. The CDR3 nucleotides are TGCGCCAGCAGCTTGGGCGTCGGGATCAGGGCGACTGAAGCTTTCTTT.

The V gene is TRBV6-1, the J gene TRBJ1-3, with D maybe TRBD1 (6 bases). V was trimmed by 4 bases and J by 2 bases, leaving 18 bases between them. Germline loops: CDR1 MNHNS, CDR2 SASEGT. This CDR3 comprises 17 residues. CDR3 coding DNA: TGTGCCAGCAGTGGCCCACACAGGGATGGCACTGGAAACACCATATATTTT. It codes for CASSGPHRDGTGNTIYF.

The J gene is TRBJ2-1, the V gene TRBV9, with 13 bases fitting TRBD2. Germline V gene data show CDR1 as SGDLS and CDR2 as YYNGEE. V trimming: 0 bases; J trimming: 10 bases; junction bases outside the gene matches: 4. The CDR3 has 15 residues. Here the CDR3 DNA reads TGTGCCAGCAGCGTAGGGACTAGCGGGGGTGGAGAGCAGTTCTTC. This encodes CASSVGTSGGGEQFF.

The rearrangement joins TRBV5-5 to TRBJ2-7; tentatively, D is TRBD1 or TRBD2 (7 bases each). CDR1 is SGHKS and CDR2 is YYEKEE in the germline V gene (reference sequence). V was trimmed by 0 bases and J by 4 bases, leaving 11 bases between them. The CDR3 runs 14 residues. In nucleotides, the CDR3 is TGTGCCAGCAGCTTGGTCAGGGGGGGATACGAGCAGTACTTC. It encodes CASSLVRGGYEQYF.

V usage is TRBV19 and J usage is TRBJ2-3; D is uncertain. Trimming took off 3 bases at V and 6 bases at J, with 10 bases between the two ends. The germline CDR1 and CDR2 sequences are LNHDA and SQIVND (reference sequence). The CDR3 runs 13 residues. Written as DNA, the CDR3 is TGTGCCAGTAGTATCGAACAGTTTGATACGCAGTATTTT. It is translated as CASSIEQFDTQYF.

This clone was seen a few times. The chain's CDR3 is CASSGGWEAFF. The CDR3 DNA follows: TGTGCCAGCAGTGGTGGTTGGGAAGCTTTCTTT. The chain employs TRBV2 and TRBJ1-1; D is unresolved. This CDR3 contains 11 residues. Trimming removed 4 bases at V and 8 bases at J, with 8 bases between. Germline V lookup: CDR1 SNHLY, CDR2 FYNNEI.

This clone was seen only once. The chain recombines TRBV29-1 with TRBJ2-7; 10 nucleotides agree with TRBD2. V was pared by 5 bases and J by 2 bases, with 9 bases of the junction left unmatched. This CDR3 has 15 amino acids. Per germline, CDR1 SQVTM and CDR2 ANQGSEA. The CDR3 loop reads CSVRTGTSETYEQYF. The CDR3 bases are TGCAGCGTTCGAACCGGGACTAGCGAGACCTACGAGCAGTACTTC.

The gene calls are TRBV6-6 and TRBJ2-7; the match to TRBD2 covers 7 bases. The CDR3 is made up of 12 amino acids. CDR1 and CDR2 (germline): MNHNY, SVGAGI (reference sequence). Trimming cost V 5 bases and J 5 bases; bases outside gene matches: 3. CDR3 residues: CASSRLANEQYF. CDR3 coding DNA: TGTGCCAGCAGTCGACTAGCAAACGAGCAGTACTTC.

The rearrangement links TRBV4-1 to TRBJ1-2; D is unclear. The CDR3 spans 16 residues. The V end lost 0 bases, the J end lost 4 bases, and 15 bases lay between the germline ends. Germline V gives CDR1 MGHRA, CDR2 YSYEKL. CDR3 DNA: TGCGCCAGCAGCCAAGACGGACTTGAGGGTCTCTATGGCTACACCTTC. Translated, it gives CASSQDGLEGLYGYTF.